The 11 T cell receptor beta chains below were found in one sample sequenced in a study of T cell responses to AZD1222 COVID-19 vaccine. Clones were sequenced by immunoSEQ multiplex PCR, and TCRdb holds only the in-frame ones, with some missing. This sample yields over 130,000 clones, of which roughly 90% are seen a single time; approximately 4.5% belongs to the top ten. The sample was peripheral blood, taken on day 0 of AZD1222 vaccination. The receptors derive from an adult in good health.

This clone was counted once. The chain's CDR3 is CSALVMTEAFF. The CDR3 bases are TGCAGTGCTCTCGTAATGACTGAAGCTTTCTTT. The gene calls are TRBV20-1 and TRBJ1-1; D not resolved. Germline CDR1 reads DFQATT; CDR2 reads SNEGSKA (reference sequence). CDR3 length: 11 residues. The V end was cut by 5 bases, the J end by 5 bases, with 9 bases between.

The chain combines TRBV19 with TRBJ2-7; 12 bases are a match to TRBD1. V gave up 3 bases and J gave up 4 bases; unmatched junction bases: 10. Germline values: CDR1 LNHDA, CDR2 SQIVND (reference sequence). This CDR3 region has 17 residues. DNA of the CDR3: TGTGCCAGTAGTATTGCGACCCCGGGACAGGGGGCTTACGAGCAGTACTTC. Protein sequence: CASSIATPGQGAYEQYF.

The CDR3 DNA reads as TGTGCCAGCAGTTACGGACAGATCCAAGAGACCCAGTACTTC. Amino acid sequence: CASSYGQIQETQYF. The chain uses TRBV6-2 or TRBV6-3 and TRBJ2-5; D is perhaps TRBD1 (6 bases). CDR3 length equals 14 residues. Germline CDR1 is MNHEY and CDR2 is SVGEGT. V was shortened by 2 bases and J by 1 base, with 8 bases between the two germline ends.

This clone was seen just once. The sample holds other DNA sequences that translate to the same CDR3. CDR3 protein: CASSPPGVTEAFF. The DNA for the CDR3 is TGTGCCAGCAGCCCGCCCGGAGTTACTGAAGCTTTCTTT. The rearrangement joins TRBV3-1 (or the pseudogene TRBV3-2) to TRBJ1-1; D call uncertain. Germline-derived CDR1 and CDR2 are LGHDT and YNNKEL (reference sequence). Deletions cut 4 bases from V and 5 bases from J, with 11 bases between. The CDR3 is 13 amino acids.

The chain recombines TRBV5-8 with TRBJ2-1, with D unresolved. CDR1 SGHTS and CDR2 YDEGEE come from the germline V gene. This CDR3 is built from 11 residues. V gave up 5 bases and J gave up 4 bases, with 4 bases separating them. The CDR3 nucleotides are TGTGCCAGCAGTATGTACAATGAGCAGTTCTTC. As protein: CASSMYNEQFF. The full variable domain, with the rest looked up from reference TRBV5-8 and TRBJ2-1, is EAGVTQSPTHLIKTRGQQATLRCSPISGHTSVYWYQQALGLGLQFLLWYDEGEERNRGNFPPRFSGRQFPNYSSELNVNALELEDSALYLCASSMYNEQFFGPGTRLTVL.

The CDR3 DNA sequence: TGTGCCAGCAGCTTAGCAGGGACACTTAAGGGCGGGGAGCTGTTTTTT. The encoded protein is CASSLAGTLKGGELFF. The chain employs TRBV7-2 and TRBJ2-2; TRBD1 is a possible D gene (6 bases). The CDR3 covers 16 residues. Germline loops: CDR1 SGHTA, CDR2 FQGNSA. Trimming stripped 0 bases from V and 7 bases from J, with 15 bases between.

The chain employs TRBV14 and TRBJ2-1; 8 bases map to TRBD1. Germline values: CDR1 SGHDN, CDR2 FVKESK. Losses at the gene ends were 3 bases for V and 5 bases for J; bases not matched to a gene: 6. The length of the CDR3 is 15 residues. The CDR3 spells CASSHLTGANNEQFF. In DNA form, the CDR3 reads TGTGCCAGCAGCCACCTGACAGGGGCAAACAATGAGCAGTTCTTC.

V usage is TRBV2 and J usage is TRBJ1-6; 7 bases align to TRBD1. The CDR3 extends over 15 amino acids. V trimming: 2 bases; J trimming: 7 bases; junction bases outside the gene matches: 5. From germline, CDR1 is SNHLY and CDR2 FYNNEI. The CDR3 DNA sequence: TGTGCCAGCAGTGAAAGGGGGCGTAAAAATTCACCCCTCCACTTT. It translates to CASSERGRKNSPLHF.

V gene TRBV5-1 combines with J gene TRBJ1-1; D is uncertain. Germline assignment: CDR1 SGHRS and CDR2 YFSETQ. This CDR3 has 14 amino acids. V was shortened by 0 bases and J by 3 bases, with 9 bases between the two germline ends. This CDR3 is CASSLDGGDTEAFF. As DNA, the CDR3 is TGCGCCAGCAGCTTGGATGGCGGGGACACTGAAGCTTTCTTT.

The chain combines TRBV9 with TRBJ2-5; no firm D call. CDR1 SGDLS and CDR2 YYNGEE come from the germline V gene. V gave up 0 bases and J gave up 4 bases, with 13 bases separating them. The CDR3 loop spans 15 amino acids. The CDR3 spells CASSVDGRLPETQYF. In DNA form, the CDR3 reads TGTGCCAGCAGCGTAGACGGACGCCTGCCAGAGACCCAGTACTTC.

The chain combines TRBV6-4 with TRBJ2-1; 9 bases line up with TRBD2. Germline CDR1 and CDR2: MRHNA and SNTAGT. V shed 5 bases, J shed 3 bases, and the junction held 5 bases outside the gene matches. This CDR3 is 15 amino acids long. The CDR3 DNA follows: TGTGCCAGCAGTTCATCTAGCGGGAACTACAATGAGCAGTTCTTC. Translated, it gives CASSSSSGNYNEQFF.